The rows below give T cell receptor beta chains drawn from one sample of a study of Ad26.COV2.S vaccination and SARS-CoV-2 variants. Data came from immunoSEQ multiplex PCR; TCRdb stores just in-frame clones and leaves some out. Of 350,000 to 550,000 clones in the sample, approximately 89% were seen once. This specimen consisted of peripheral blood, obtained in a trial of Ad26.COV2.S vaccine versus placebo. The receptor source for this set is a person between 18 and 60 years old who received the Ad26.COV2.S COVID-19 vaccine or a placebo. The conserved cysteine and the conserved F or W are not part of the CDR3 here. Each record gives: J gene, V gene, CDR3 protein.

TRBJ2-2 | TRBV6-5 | ASKRDYRPGELF
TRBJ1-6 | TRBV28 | ASSLAAMTPLH
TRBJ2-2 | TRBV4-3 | ASSQGFGEDTGELF
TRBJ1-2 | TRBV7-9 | ASSFRDRGAYGYT
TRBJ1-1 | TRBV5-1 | ASSLMENTEAF
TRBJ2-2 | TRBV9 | ASSATSRNTGELF
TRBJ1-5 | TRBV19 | ASSLEGRLNQPQH
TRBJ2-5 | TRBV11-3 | ASRARETQY
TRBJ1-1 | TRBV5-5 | ASSSWGYNTEAF
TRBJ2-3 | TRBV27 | ASSLRRADTQY
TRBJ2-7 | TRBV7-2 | ASSQLAAYYEQY
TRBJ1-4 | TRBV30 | AWSVRGNEKLF
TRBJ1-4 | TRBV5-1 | ASSLQPGGTNEKLF
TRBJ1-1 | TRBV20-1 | SARGGYAF